The sequence of this T cell receptor (beta chain) was determined in a study of blood T cells in healthy people across ages. A sample-barcoded 5' primer and a J-beta primer mix were used in a second PCR of roughly 7 to 12 cycles. TCRdb independently ran MiXCR on the 5' RACE reads; one entry per CDR3 protein. The sample yields approximately 1.5 million distinct CDR3 sequences, about 45% seen once. From germline, CDR1 is SGHTA and CDR2 FQGNSA. The V and J ends lost 4 bases and 2 bases, in that order; junction bases with no gene match: 6. The CDR3 totals 16 residues. The chain combines TRBV7-2 with TRBJ1-5, with TRBD1 matching 9 bases. This TCR was sampled from a woman aged 18-29 years in good health. The sample taken for sequencing was blood. The CDR3 region has the DNA TGTGCCAGCAGCTCCCCGGACAGGGGAGGCAATCAGCCCCAGCATTTT. Translation gives CASSSPDRGGNQPQHF.